This T cell receptor (beta chain) is drawn from a study of PD-1 blockade in mismatch repair-deficient tumors. Study-wide background: All were previously treated, progressing patients with eleven to twelve mismatch repair-deficient cancer types.

A few pembrolizumab responders had their TCRs sequenced. With 3 bases clipped from V and 4 bases from J, the junction kept 10 bases outside the gene matches. This CDR3 has 17 amino acids. The germline V gene has CDR1 LNHDA and CDR2 SQIVND (reference sequence). General study points: Tumor-resident clones, often undetectable pretreatment in blood, expanded then contracted after pembrolizumab.

Remarks on this clone: Its antigen is unknown.

Sequencing used immunoSEQ multiplex PCR; TCRdb keeps in-frame clones, though not all of them. The sample gives 38,000 or so clones, 80% to 90% of which show up once; approximately 3.5% is in the top ten. This specimen consisted of peripheral blood, obtained approximately 80 weeks after starting pembrolizumab. This TCR was sampled from an adult with mismatch repair-deficient cancer. This chain joins TRBV19 and TRBJ2-1; 9 bases match TRBD1. The CDR3, as DNA: TGTGCCAGTAGTATGGGACAGGGTTCGTCGGGTTACAATGAGCAGTTCTTC. This gives the protein CASSMGQGSSGYNEQFF.